The present T cell receptor beta chain was sequenced within a study of control samples from healthy donors and cancer patients. The CDR3 consists of 18 residues. The V and J ends lost 2 bases and 0 bases respectively, with 19 bases between them. Germline V gene sequence: CDR1 SEHNR, CDR2 FQNEAQ (reference sequence). TCRdb's table, derived via immunoSEQ multiplex PCR, lists solely in-frame clones and lacks some. The table has 60,000 or so clones, approximately 86% seen once. The TCR comes from a man between 50 and 59 years old in good health. The genes are TRBV7-9 and TRBJ1-1, with D perhaps TRBD1 (6 bases). Sequenced input: blood. The CDR3 region is CASSLSAGGSGMNTEAFF. For the CDR3, the DNA is TGTGCCAGCAGCTTATCTGCGGGGGGCAGTGGGATGAACACTGAAGCTTTCTTT.